This T cell receptor beta chain comes out of a study of shared clonotypes between healthy human individuals. This clone was counted once. Repertoires were generated with immunoSEQ multiplex PCR, while TCRdb's copy carries only in-frame clones and drops some. Here the sample spans millions of clones, 95% being singletons. Losses at the gene ends were 8 bases for V and 6 bases for J; bases not matched to a gene: 4. Germline values: CDR1 MNHEY, CDR2 SVGAGI. This CDR3 has 13 residues. The sequence was collected from a man younger than 35 in good health. The chain carries TRBV6-5 and TRBJ2-1; 10 bases line up with TRBD1. The material sequenced was naive CD4+ T cells sorted from blood. The subset denotes: CD45RA+ positively selected. The CDR3 DNA reads as TGTGCCAGCGGGGGGACAGGGGTCAATGAGCAGTTCTTC. Protein product: CASGGTGVNEQFF.